The clone carrying this T cell receptor (beta chain) was counted once. The CDR3 is made up of 15 amino acids. The germline V gene has CDR1 MNHNY and CDR2 SVGAGI (reference sequence). The trim removed 4 bases at V and 6 bases at J, leaving 6 bases unmatched. As processed by the authors: The assay estimated nucleated cells by amplifying reference gene primers. Using immunoSEQ multiplex PCR, the repertoire was profiled, and TCRdb retains in-frame clones only, with some absent. For V, J and clone size, that table is used; D and trimming come from the DNA. Found here are 140,000 or so clones, around 75% of them singletons; the top ten hold 4.5% to 5%. The data derive from a study of blood T cell repertoires in COVID-19. Overall study: From T cells, B-cell-depleted T cells, or PBMCs came the material, which was cDNA or gDNA.

The receptor comes from a woman in her 70s with COVID-19, enrolled during active disease. This chain uses TRBV6-6 with TRBJ1-5, with 10 bases that match TRBD1. The sample taken for sequencing was peripheral blood. The CDR3 DNA reads as TGTGCCAGCAGTTCAGACAGGGGGCCTGTTCAGCCCCAGCATTTT. It specifies CASSSDRGPVQPQHF.